The rows below give T cell receptor beta chains drawn from one sample of a study of blood T cell repertoires in COVID-19. Produced via immunoSEQ multiplex PCR; TCRdb's table is partial and in-frame only. The sample holds around 110,000 clones, around 78% seen once. The sequencing input was peripheral blood. The receptors were sampled from a man aged 25 to 45 with acute or convalescent COVID-19. Each CDR3 is given with its conserved first and last residue. The D gene is left open where the match is weak. Some rows have no size entry. The others give once, few or many, or a class for an expanded clone.

TRBJ2-2 | TRBV7-9 | . | . | TGTGCCAGCAGCTCTCGACTAGCGAACACCGGGGAGCTGTTTTTT | CASSSRLANTGELFF
TRBJ1-2 | TRBV7-6 | . | TRBD1 | TGTGCCAGCAGCCAGGGGGCGGCCAGTAACTATGGCTACACCTTC | CASSQGAASNYGYTF
TRBJ1-1 | TRBV19 | . | . | TGTGCCAGTAGTAGGAGTCACGTTGAAGCTTTCTTT | CASSRSHVEAFF
TRBJ1-3 | TRBV4-3 | . | . | TGCGCCAGCAGCCAAGGTGGTGGACATAACTCTGGAAACACCATATATTTT | CASSQGGGHNSGNTIYF
TRBJ2-5 | TRBV27 | . | TRBD1 | TGTGCCAGCAGTTTCGGGTCAGGGGGTCGGGAGACCCAGTACTTC | CASSFGSGGRETQYF
TRBJ2-1 | TRBV6-5 | . | TRBD2 | TGTGCCAGCAGGTACACTAGCGGGGCTAACAATGAGCAGTTCTTC | CASRYTSGANNEQFF
TRBJ1-2 | TRBV2 | . | . | TGTGCCAGCAGTGAAGGGCCCTATGGCTACACCTTC | CASSEGPYGYTF
TRBJ1-1 | TRBV30 | . | TRBD1 | TGTGCCTGTAGACAGGGACTGGAGGTCGGAGCTTTCTTT | CACRQGLEVGAFF
TRBJ2-3 | TRBV13 | . | TRBD1 | TGTGCCAGCAGTAATCAGGACAGGAAAAGCACAGATACGCAGTATTTT | CASSNQDRKSTDTQYF
TRBJ2-1 | TRBV13 | once | TRBD2 | TGTGCCAGCAGCTTAGCAGCGGGAGTGATGTTCAATGAGCAGTTCTTC | CASSLAAGVMFNEQFF
TRBJ2-1 | TRBV19 | . | TRBD2 | TGTGCCAGTAGTGGTCGACTAGCGGGGGGGATCGACGAGCAGTTCTTC | CASSGRLAGGIDEQFF
TRBJ2-7 | TRBV6-5 | . | TRBD2 | TGTGCCAGCCAATATCAGACTAGCGGAACCTACGAGCAGTACTTC | CASQYQTSGTYEQYF
TRBJ2-2 | TRBV7-8 | . | . | TGTGCCAGCAGCTCCAGCGAGACAGCGCGCACCGGGGAGCTGTTTTTT | CASSSSETARTGELFF
TRBJ1-2 | TRBV5-1 | few | . | TGCGCCAGCAGCCCCGAGGCCTATGGCTACACCTTC | CASSPEAYGYTF
TRBJ2-7 | TRBV29-1 | . | . | TGCAGCGCCACCGGGACACACTACGAGCAGTACTTC | CSATGTHYEQYF
TRBJ2-2 | TRBV9 | . | TRBD1 | TGTGCCAGCAGCAGGAGGACAGGTGGGACCGGGGAGCTGTTTTTT | CASSRRTGGTGELFF
TRBJ1-1 | TRBV29-1 | . | . | TGCAGCGTTGAAGGCCATGGGGGGACTGAAGCTTTCTTT | CSVEGHGGTEAFF
TRBJ1-5 | TRBV4-1 | . | . | TGCGCCAGCAGCCAAACCCACCAGGGATCTCAGCCCCAGCATTTT | CASSQTHQGSQPQHF
TRBJ1-6 | TRBV11-2 | . | . | TGTGCCAGCAGCTTAGAACCTGGACACCTCTCTTCCCTCCACTTT | CASSLEPGHLSSLHF
TRBJ1-2 | TRBV12-5 | . | TRBD1 | TGTGCTAGTTCTCCAGGGGGGATCAACTATGGCTACACCTTC | CASSPGGINYGYTF
TRBJ1-1 | TRBV12-3/TRBV12-4 | . | . | TGTGCCAGCAGTCCAGACAGACAAACCGAAGCTTTCTTT | CASSPDRQTEAFF
TRBJ2-1 | TRBV3-1/TRBV3-2 | . | . | TGTGCAGGGGGAGCAACCTACAATGAGCAGTTCTTC | CAGGATYNEQFF
TRBJ2-1 | TRBV5-1 | . | TRBD1 | TGCGCCAGCAGCTTGTTGGGGACAGATTACAATGAGCAGTTCTTC | CASSLLGTDYNEQFF
TRBJ2-3 | TRBV6-4 | . | TRBD2 | TGTGCCAGCAGTGAGGGAGCGGGGGCGGGAGATACGCAGTATTTT | CASSEGAGAGDTQYF
TRBJ2-5 | TRBV3-1/TRBV3-2 | . | TRBD2 | TGTGCCAGCAGCCCCGGGAGGGGAGAGACCCAGTACTTC | CASSPGRGETQYF
TRBJ2-5 | TRBV9 | . | . | TGTGCCAGCAGCGTAGAAGCGGTGGAGACCCAGTACTTC | CASSVEAVETQYF
TRBJ1-1 | TRBV3-1/TRBV3-2 | . | . | TGTGCCAGCAGCCACGGGATCACTGAAGCTTTCTTT | CASSHGITEAFF
TRBJ2-1 | TRBV18 | . | TRBD2 | TGTGCCAGCTCACTAGCTAGCGGGGAGTACAATGAGCAGTTCTTC | CASSLASGEYNEQFF
TRBJ1-2 | TRBV6-5 | . | TRBD1 | TGTGCCAGCAACCGATCCCCAGGGGGCGACTATGGCTACACCTTC | CASNRSPGGDYGYTF
TRBJ1-1 | TRBV5-1 | . | . | TGCGCCAGCAGCGTGGACGGGGACACTGAAGCTTTCTTT | CASSVDGDTEAFF
TRBJ2-5 | TRBV3-1/TRBV3-2 | . | . | TGTGCCAGCAGCCCCAGGGGAGCGGGGCGGGGTGGGGAGACCCAGTACTTC | CASSPRGAGRGGETQYF
TRBJ1-1 | TRBV4-1 | . | . | TGCGCCAGCAGCCTCGGCTGGGGGGAAGACACTGAAGCTTTCTTT | CASSLGWGEDTEAFF
TRBJ2-7 | TRBV6-2/TRBV6-3 | . | . | TGTGCCAGCAGTTACATTCAGGGATTCTACGAGCAGTACTTC | CASSYIQGFYEQYF
TRBJ1-4 | TRBV24-1 | . | . | TGTGCCACCAGTGATACTTTCACTAGTAGGACAGCTAATGAAAAACTGTTTTTT | CATSDTFTSRTANEKLFF
TRBJ2-1 | TRBV27 | . | . | TGTGCCAGCAGCCCCACTAGATACAATGAGCAGTTCTTC | CASSPTRYNEQFF
TRBJ1-1 | TRBV6-1 | . | . | TGTGCCAGCAGTGAAGCATACAGTGCCACTGAAGCTTTCTTT | CASSEAYSATEAFF
TRBJ1-1 | TRBV5-1 | . | TRBD1 | TGCGCCAGCAGCGGCTATAGAGGGGGCATGGAATCTAACACTGAAGCTTTCTTT | CASSGYRGGMESNTEAFF
TRBJ2-2 | TRBV9 | . | . | TGTGCCAGCAGCGTAGATGGGAGATCAAGGGACACCGGGGAGCTGTTTTTT | CASSVDGRSRDTGELFF
TRBJ1-4 | TRBV30 | . | . | TGTGCCTGGAGCAACGGGCTAGGGGGAACTAATGAAAAACTGTTTTTT | CAWSNGLGGTNEKLFF
TRBJ1-2 | TRBV7-2 | . | TRBD1 | TGTGCCAGCAGCTCCGGGACAGGGAGAATTGGCTACACCTTC | CASSSGTGRIGYTF
TRBJ1-2 | TRBV6-5 | . | TRBD1 | TGTGCCAGCAGGCCGACAGGGGAATTCTCAGGAGGCTACACCTTC | CASRPTGEFSGGYTF
TRBJ1-2 | TRBV7-6 | . | . | TGTGCCAGCAGCTTAGGTGCAGGGATTCTAGCTAACTATGGCTACACCTTC | CASSLGAGILANYGYTF
TRBJ2-5 | TRBV11-2 | . | . | TGTGCCAGCAGCTTATCGGTATTGAAGACCCAGTACTTC | CASSLSVLKTQYF
TRBJ1-2 | TRBV5-6 | . | . | TGTGCCAGCATCGTTCATATGGGCAGCTATGGCTACACCTTC | CASIVHMGSYGYTF
TRBJ2-6 | TRBV15 | many | . | TGTGCCACCAGCAGAGATGGGGGGGGCGGGGCCAACGTCCTGACTTTC | CATSRDGGGGANVLTF
TRBJ2-7 | TRBV6-5 | . | . | TGTGCCAGCAGGCAAGTAAGGGGCGAGCAGTACTTC | CASRQVRGEQYF
TRBJ2-3 | TRBV11-2 | . | TRBD2 | TGTGCCAGCAGCTCCCCTACTAGCGGCACAGATACGCAGTATTTT | CASSSPTSGTDTQYF
TRBJ2-3 | TRBV30 | . | TRBD2 | TGTGCCTGGAGTGTACTCGCGGGGGGCATTGGGGATACGCAGTATTTT | CAWSVLAGGIGDTQYF
TRBJ2-1 | TRBV27 | . | . | TGTGCCAGCAGTTTGAGCGAGCTCAATGAGCAGTTCTTC | CASSLSELNEQFF
TRBJ2-5 | TRBV20-1 | . | . | TGCAGTGCTAGTCCCGGGACTGGGCTCCAAGAGACCCAGTACTTC | CSASPGTGLQETQYF
TRBJ2-4 | TRBV12-5 | . | . | TGTGCTAGTGGTTCGAGGGAATCCTTAGGCATTCAGTACTTC | CASGSRESLGIQYF
TRBJ1-5 | TRBV10-2 | . | . | TGCGCCAGCAGTGAGTCCTATAGCAATCAGCCCCAGCATTTT | CASSESYSNQPQHF